One and the same sample provided the 23 T cell receptor beta chains below, sequenced in a study of neurological immune-mediated disorders. TCRdb called the 5' RACE reads again in MiXCR, with one record for every CDR3 protein. This table holds 50,000 or so distinct CDR3 sequences, around 4% found once. Sequenced material: PBMCs. Source of these receptors: a man between 60 and 75 years old with multiple sclerosis.

This clonotype showed up many times. This chain joins TRBV7-2 and TRBJ2-1; no definite D call. V was clipped by 2 bases and J by 3 bases, with 14 bases between them. The germline CDR1 and CDR2 sequences are SGHTA and FQGNSA. The CDR3 is 16 amino acids. The CDR3 sequence: CASSLTISRYYNEQFF. CDR3 coding DNA: TGTGCCAGCAGCTTAACCATTTCCAGATACTACAATGAGCAGTTCTTC.

This clonotype showed up many times. A much larger clone is a single base away; this may be a read error. V usage is TRBV5-1 and J usage is TRBJ1-2; 7 nucleotides align to TRBD1. The CDR3 runs to 13 residues. Germline V gene sequence: CDR1 SGHRS, CDR2 YFSETQ. The CDR3 nucleotides read TGCACCAGCAGCTGGGGACAGAACTATGGCTACACCTTC. As protein: CTSSWGQNYGYTF.

This clonotype occurred many times. The V gene is TRBV7-2, the J gene TRBJ1-5; D not certain. The germline V and J ends were trimmed by 6 bases and 3 bases, with 12 bases remaining between them. The V gene's germline CDR1 is SGHTA and CDR2 FQGNSA. The CDR3 runs 14 residues. CDR3: CASRKQNFNQPQHF. For the CDR3, the DNA is TGTGCCAGCAGGAAACAGAATTTCAATCAGCCCCAGCATTTT.

This clonotype was found many times. As DNA, the CDR3 is TGCGCCAGCAGCTTGGGTCCAGCATTATCTCCAGATACGCAGTATTTT. This translates into CASSLGPALSPDTQYF. The chain carries TRBV5-1 and TRBJ2-3, with no clear D. Germline-derived CDR1 and CDR2 are SGHRS and YFSETQ. V lost 0 bases and J lost 4, with 15 bases in between. The CDR3 extends over 16 amino acids.

This clonotype was counted many times. This sequence joins TRBV7-3 and TRBJ1-5; D gene unclear. Looked up from germline, CDR1 is SGHTA and CDR2 is FQGTGA. Trimming left V 5 bases short and J 7 bases short, with 12 bases between. The CDR3 sequence is 13 residues long. The CDR3 sequence is CASSPGPGQPQHF. DNA of the CDR3: TGTGCCAGCAGCCCTGGACCAGGCCAGCCCCAGCATTTT.

This clonotype came up many times. V usage is TRBV20-1 and J usage is TRBJ2-7; TRBD1 matches 9 bases. CDR3 length: 12 residues. The V segment lost 6 bases and the J segment 5 bases; nucleotides outside the gene matches: 5. Germline lookup yields CDR1 DFQATT and CDR2 SNEGSKA (reference sequence). CDR3 residues: CSARTGVDEQYF. CDR3 in DNA: TGCAGTGCAAGGACAGGGGTGGACGAGCAGTACTTC.

This clonotype was seen repeatedly, ten times or more. The chain recombines TRBV5-1 with TRBJ1-1, with TRBD1 matching over 7 bases. V lost 4 bases and J lost 14; bases outside the gene matches: 8. CDR3 length: 11 amino acids. Germline CDR1 and CDR2: SGHRS and YFSETQ. The CDR3: CASSGAGGRFF. The CDR3, as DNA: TGCGCCAGCAGCGGGGCAGGGGGAAGGTTCTTT.

This clonotype was counted at least ten times. The chain recombines TRBV5-1 with TRBJ2-6; D call uncertain. The length of the CDR3 is 17 residues. The germline CDR1 and CDR2 sequences are SGHRS and YFSETQ. V lost 4 bases to trimming and J lost 2 bases, with 16 bases between them. CDR3 amino acids: CASSPRGTSPGANVLTF. The CDR3 DNA follows: TGCGCCAGCAGCCCCCGAGGCACGTCCCCTGGGGCCAACGTCCTGACTTTC.

In its sample, this clonotype was seen many times. The CDR3 DNA is TGCAGTGCTAGAGAGATTACCTTTGGGGAGACCCAGTACTTC. Translation gives CSAREITFGETQYF. The chain carries TRBV20-1 and TRBJ2-5; D unclear. Trimming shortened V by 0 bases and J by 5 bases, and 13 bases separated the two germline ends. CDR1 DFQATT and CDR2 SNEGSKA come from the germline V gene (reference sequence). The CDR3 length is 14 residues.

This clonotype has a count of ten or more. V is TRBV3-1 and J is TRBJ2-1, with 11 bases fitting TRBD2. The V and J ends lost 5 bases and 0 bases, in that order; junction bases with no gene match: 6. The germline CDR1 and CDR2 sequences are LGHDT and YNNKEL (reference sequence). This CDR3 has 17 amino acids. Written as DNA, the CDR3 is TGTGCCAGCAGCTCGCGACTAGCGGGAAGCTCCTACAATGAGCAGTTCTTC. It encodes CASSSRLAGSSYNEQFF.

This clonotype showed up many times. The V and J genes are TRBV10-3 and TRBJ2-1, with 8 bases matching TRBD2. The CDR3 has 14 residues. Germline V gene sequence: CDR1 ENHRY, CDR2 SYGVKD. V was clipped by 10 bases and J by 7 bases; unmatched bases: 12. CDR3 sequence (DNA): TGTGCCACCGCCCGGGAGGGGTCGGGTAATGAGCAGTTCTTC. The encoded protein is CATAREGSGNEQFF.

This clonotype was counted many times. The chain recombines TRBV12-3 or TRBV12-4 with TRBJ1-2; a weak D match, TRBD1 (6 bases). There are 11 residues in the CDR3. The germline V and J ends were trimmed by 5 bases and 7 bases, with 8 bases remaining between them. The CDR3 reads CASSNRVGYTF. DNA of the CDR3: TGTGCCAGCAGTAACAGGGTTGGCTACACCTTC.

This clonotype showed up many times. The V call is TRBV5-1, the J call TRBJ1-2, with D possibly being TRBD1 (6 bases). This CDR3 comprises 13 residues. With 6 bases removed from V and 8 bases from J, the gap between germline ends came to 17 bases. Germline V gene data show CDR1 as SGHRS and CDR2 as YFSETQ. The CDR3 coding sequence is TGCGCCAGCACCAACACGGGGGCACTAGGCTACACCTTC. Protein product: CASTNTGALGYTF.

This clonotype appeared many times. The chain combines TRBV7-2 with TRBJ2-2; the D is unclear. There are 14 residues in the CDR3. The germline CDR1 and CDR2 sequences are SGHTA and FQGNSA. Trimming took off 5 bases at V and 0 bases at J, with 7 bases between the two ends. DNA of the CDR3: TGTGCCAGCAGCACTTACGCGAACACCGGGGAGCTGTTTTTT. It specifies CASSTYANTGELFF.

In its sample, this clonotype was seen many times. The genes are TRBV5-1 and TRBJ2-1; 7 bases align to TRBD1. The J segment lost 5 bases and the V segment lost 3 bases, leaving 5 bases of the junction unmatched. Germline V gene lookup returns CDR1 SGHRS and CDR2 YFSETQ. The CDR3 covers 14 residues. The CDR3 region has the DNA TGCGCCAGCAGCTCGAAACAGGGGAACAATGAGCAGTTCTTC. It specifies CASSSKQGNNEQFF.

This clonotype was seen many times. V gene TRBV5-1 combines with J gene TRBJ2-2; the D is unclear. Germline CDR1 is SGHRS and CDR2 is YFSETQ. This CDR3 spans 16 amino acids. With 0 bases removed from V and 5 bases from J, the gap between germline ends came to 14 bases. The CDR3 region has the DNA TGCGCCAGCAGCTTGGGGACCGCCTCGAGGACCGGGGAGCTGTTTTTT. The encoded protein is CASSLGTASRTGELFF.

V is TRBV7-9 and J is TRBJ2-7, with TRBD1 identical over 8 bases. The V and J ends lost 4 bases and 3 bases, in that order; junction bases with no gene match: 8. The length of the CDR3 is 15 residues. Looked up from germline, CDR1 is SEHNR and CDR2 is FQNEAQ (reference sequence). The CDR3 region has the DNA TGTGCCAGCAGCTACGAGAGACAGGGGAGCTACGAGCAGTACTTC. It yields the protein CASSYERQGSYEQYF.

This clonotype was recorded at least ten times. The chain employs TRBV27 and TRBJ2-7; 14 bases are a match to TRBD2. The germline CDR1 and CDR2 sequences are MNHEY and SMNVEV (reference sequence). Trimming cost V 7 bases and J 2 bases; bases outside gene matches: 10. CDR3 length equals 17 residues. The CDR3 nucleotides are TGTGCCAGCACCCCCGGGACTAGCGGGAGTTCTACCTACGAGCAGTACTTC. Its translation: CASTPGTSGSSTYEQYF.

This clonotype was observed at least ten times. V and J are TRBV5-1 and TRBJ2-1, with TRBD1 identical over 9 bases. Per germline, CDR1 SGHRS and CDR2 YFSETQ. The CDR3 runs 15 residues. V dropped 1 base and J dropped 5; count of bases not matched to a gene: 4. The CDR3 spells CASSLRDRANNEQFF. CDR3 DNA: TGCGCCAGCAGCTTGAGGGACAGGGCCAACAATGAGCAGTTCTTC. Full variable domain (missing parts from reference TRBV5-1 and TRBJ2-1): KAGVTQTPRYLIKTRGQQVTLSCSPISGHRSVSWYQQTPGQGLQFLFEYFSETQRNKGNFPGRFSGRQFSNSRSEMNVSTLELGDSALYLCASSLRDRANNEQFFGPGTRLTVL.

This clonotype showed up many times. This chain links TRBV5-1 with TRBJ2-7; 7 bases line up with TRBD2. V gave up 4 bases and J gave up 5 bases; unmatched junction bases: 18. The CDR3 sequence is 17 residues long. Germline V gene sequence: CDR1 SGHRS, CDR2 YFSETQ. The DNA for the CDR3 is TGCGCCAGCAGCAAGGGAAGTGAAAAAGGACTAGATAACGAGCAGTACTTC. This sequence encodes CASSKGSEKGLDNEQYF. Full variable domain (outside the CDR3, taken from reference TRBV5-1 and TRBJ2-7): KAGVTQTPRYLIKTRGQQVTLSCSPISGHRSVSWYQQTPGQGLQFLFEYFSETQRNKGNFPGRFSGRQFSNSRSEMNVSTLELGDSALYLCASSKGSEKGLDNEQYFGPGTRLTVT.

This clonotype was observed many times. In DNA form, the CDR3 reads TGTGCCAGCAGCGCAGACAGGGGGAGAAACACTGAAGCTTTCTTT. Amino acid sequence: CASSADRGRNTEAFF. The chain joins TRBV13 to TRBJ1-1; 9 bases are a match to TRBD1. The V gene end was trimmed by 5 bases and the J gene end by 2 bases; junction bases not matched to a gene: 6. The CDR3 consists of 15 residues. Per germline, CDR1 PRHDT and CDR2 FYEKMQ (reference sequence).

This clonotype was detected ten times or more. J is TRBJ2-7 and V is TRBV27; D is unresolved. The germline V and J ends were trimmed by 5 bases and 5 bases, with 13 bases remaining between them. The CDR3 sequence is 13 residues long. Germline assignment: CDR1 MNHEY and CDR2 SMNVEV (reference sequence). For the CDR3, the DNA is TGTGCCAGCAGTGGATGGGAAGGAGACGAGCAGTACTTC. It translates to CASSGWEGDEQYF.

This clonotype was detected ten times or more. The genes are TRBV28 and TRBJ2-3, with D maybe TRBD2 (5 bases). The CDR3 is 15 amino acids. Per germline, CDR1 MDHEN and CDR2 SYDVKM. V gave up 3 bases and J gave up 4 bases, with 14 bases separating them. CDR3 nucleotides: TGTGCCAGCAGTTTCGAGGGCAGGCGTGCAGATACGCAGTATTTT. As protein: CASSFEGRRADTQYF.